Below, one T cell receptor beta chain is given with its context. The antigen remains unidentified. This table comes from immunoSEQ multiplex PCR, and its TCRdb copy is limited to in-frame clones, with some not included. The sample has tens of thousands of clones, about 74% seen once; the top ten hold over 13%. The data belong to a study of T cell responses to AZD1222 COVID-19 vaccine. Findings and caveats of the study: Researchers took repertoire samples only after the peak T cell response had come. The study found vaccine-associated CD4 TCRs spanning spike, dominant at 160-218 and 743-854.

The CDR3 contains 16 residues. Germline V gene lookup returns CDR1 SGHRS and CDR2 YFSETQ. V lost 2 bases to trimming and J lost 4 bases, with 18 bases between them. The sequencing used peripheral blood, collected on day 0 of AZD1222 vaccination. The V call is TRBV5-1, the J call TRBJ1-1; a weak D match, TRBD1 (5 bases). The receptor was isolated from an adult in good health. The CDR3 region is CASSLGSVGGRTEAFF. For the CDR3, the DNA is TGCGCCAGCAGCTTAGGTTCCGTTGGGGGACGCACTGAAGCTTTCTTT.